Following are 6 T cell receptor beta chains from one sample sequenced in a study of OX40 agonist ivuxolimab in advanced cancers. Clones were read by immunoSEQ multiplex PCR, and TCRdb kept only the in-frame ones, dropping some. The profile covers approximately 47,000 clones, with about nine tenths appearing a single time and roughly 7.8% taken by the ten largest. The sample in question was CD4+ or CD8+ T cells sorted from blood, obtained in a trial of the OX40 agonist ivuxolimab. The receptors come from an adult with an advanced solid tumor such as melanoma, head and neck, liver or kidney cancer.

This clone was recorded once. The CDR3 sequence: CASSGGQGIVSFNEKLFF. The DNA for the CDR3 is TGTGCCAGCAGTGGGGGACAGGGAATCGTCTCCTTTAATGAAAAACTGTTTTTT. This rearrangement joins TRBV6-1 to TRBJ1-4; 9 bases agree with TRBD1. Germline V gene data show CDR1 as MNHNS and CDR2 as SASEGT. J lost 4 bases, V lost 4 bases, and 13 bases had no gene match. The CDR3 totals 18 residues.

The V and J genes are TRBV4-3 and TRBJ2-2, with 7 nucleotides matching TRBD1. Germline CDR1 LGHNA, CDR2 YSLEER. The V and J ends lost 0 bases and 4 bases, in that order; junction bases with no gene match: 8. This CDR3 comprises 17 residues. CDR3 DNA sequence: TGCGCCAGCAGCCAAGATCGACAGGGAAGAGTCACCGGGGAGCTGTTTTTT. Translating it yields CASSQDRQGRVTGELFF.

The rearrangement joins TRBV9 to TRBJ2-7; no definite D call. The CDR3 runs to 15 residues. V lost 0 bases and J lost 5, with 15 bases in between. Germline lookup yields CDR1 SGDLS and CDR2 YYNGEE. This CDR3 is CASSVDPARPNEQYF. DNA for the CDR3: TGTGCCAGCAGCGTAGATCCAGCACGTCCCAACGAGCAGTACTTC.

The chain links TRBV11-1 to TRBJ2-1, with a possible D match to TRBD1 (5 bases). CDR3 length: 15 amino acids. V lost 5 bases and J 3 bases, leaving 14 bases between the germline ends. The germline gives CDR1 SGHAT, CDR2 FQDESV (reference sequence). The CDR3 coding sequence is TGTGCCAGCAGCCAAGTGGACACTATCTACAATGAGCAGTTCTTC. This translates into CASSQVDTIYNEQFF.

This chain uses TRBV7-8 with TRBJ2-1; D perhaps matches TRBD2 (6 bases). The CDR3 is 13 residues long. In germline, CDR1 is SGHVS, CDR2 FQNEAQ. V dropped 5 bases and J dropped 5 bases, with 10 bases sitting between them. In DNA form, the CDR3 reads TGTGCCAGCAGCGGGGGACTCAACAATGAGCAGTTCTTC. Its translation is CASSGGLNNEQFF.

The chain uses TRBV5-8 and TRBJ2-5; D uncertain. Germline-derived CDR1 and CDR2 are SGHTS and YDEGEE. Between the trimmed V and J ends, which lost 2 bases and 1 base, there was a span of 0 bases. The CDR3 extends over 11 amino acids. CDR3 sequence: CASSFQETQYF. The CDR3, as DNA: TGTGCCAGCAGCTTCCAAGAGACCCAGTACTTC.